This record looks at one T cell receptor beta chain sequence and its context. Its cognate antigen is unknown. The CDR3 extends over 15 amino acids. Germline CDR1 and CDR2: SGHVS and FQNEAQ. V was clipped by 0 bases and J by 7 bases; unmatched bases: 4. This specimen belongs to a study of T cell repertoires in cytomegalovirus infection. Background on the study: HLA-B-restricted CMV epitopes that are well studied were used alongside recently identified HLA-C-restricted ones. Through public TCR beta signatures, both CMV infection and matching HLA type were indicated.

Study-level results: Summed frequency of public TCR beta families distinguished CMV carriers with the relevant HLA. Ex vivo responses were dominated by HLA-C-restricted CMV-specific TCR beta clonotypes.

TCRdb used MiXCR to reprocess the reads, holding one entry per CDR3 protein. The table lists 600,000 to 700,000 distinct CDR3 sequences, around 35% of them singletons. This sequence originates from a human donor in good health (CMV status not recorded). Some clones in this sample may be carry-over from other donors' samples. Sequencing was performed on cultured PBMCs, taken from culture after CMV antigen stimulation. The rearrangement joins TRBV7-8 to TRBJ1-5; TRBD1 matches at 9 bases. This chain's CDR3 is CASSLAGTGIQPQHF. For the CDR3, the DNA is TGTGCCAGCAGCTTAGCTGGGACAGGGATCCAGCCCCAGCATTTT. The variable domain in full, completed from reference TRBV7-8 and TRBJ1-5, reads GAGVSQSPRYKVAKRGQDVALRCDPISGHVSLFWYQQALGQGPEFLTYFQNEAQLDKSGLPSDRFFAERPEGSVSTLKIQRTQQEDSAVYLCASSLAGTGIQPQHFGDGTRLSIL.